Listed below are T cell receptor beta chains from one sample, sequenced in a study of blood T cell repertoires in COVID-19. Assay: immunoSEQ multiplex PCR; the TCRdb copy retains only in-frame clones and omits some. The sample includes 150,000 or so clones, around 80% of them seen just once. Specimen: peripheral blood. These receptors were taken from a human donor with acute or convalescent COVID-19. The donor label of this sample is uncertain. Each CDR3 is given with its conserved first and last residue.

TRBV19,TRBJ1-2,CASSRQGAGYGYTF
TRBV14,TRBJ2-5,CASSRDSQETQYF
TRBV2,TRBJ1-5,CASRVSGDNQPQHF
TRBV25-1,TRBJ2-4,CASSESTSGGINIQYF
TRBV21-1,TRBJ1-2,CASSNIRLEGGLPTNYGYTF
TRBV2,TRBJ2-5,CASRRSGAGGETQYF
TRBV21-1,TRBJ1-1,CASSILGTGVIVMNTEAFF
TRBV19,TRBJ1-1,CASTREDEAFF
TRBV12-3/TRBV12-4,TRBJ1-1,CASTPGEVAFF
TRBV2,TRBJ2-3,CASSGRYRDTQYF
TRBV27,TRBJ2-7,CASSPSWRGEQYF
TRBV4-1,TRBJ1-4,CASSHPANIATNEKLFF
TRBV6-1,TRBJ1-2,CASSEEGRGRSLDGYTF
TRBV3-1/TRBV3-2,TRBJ1-1,CASSPFGLSHMNTEAFF
TRBV5-1,TRBJ1-4,CASSSQGGTEKLFF
TRBV30,TRBJ1-5,CAWSEQGTQPQHF
TRBV25-1,TRBJ2-1,CASSAGLNEQFF
TRBV3-1/TRBV3-2,TRBJ2-1,CASSQGGLAANEQFF
TRBV4-1,TRBJ1-4,CASSQDPGVTNEKLFF
TRBV5-1,TRBJ2-3,CASSLGRASGGLDTQYF
TRBV5-1,TRBJ2-7,CASSLADISPYEQYF
TRBV11-3,TRBJ1-3,CASSLDGRAGNTIYF
TRBV25-1,TRBJ1-2,CASRGQPYGYTF
TRBV4-1,TRBJ1-2,CASSQDPSNYGYTF